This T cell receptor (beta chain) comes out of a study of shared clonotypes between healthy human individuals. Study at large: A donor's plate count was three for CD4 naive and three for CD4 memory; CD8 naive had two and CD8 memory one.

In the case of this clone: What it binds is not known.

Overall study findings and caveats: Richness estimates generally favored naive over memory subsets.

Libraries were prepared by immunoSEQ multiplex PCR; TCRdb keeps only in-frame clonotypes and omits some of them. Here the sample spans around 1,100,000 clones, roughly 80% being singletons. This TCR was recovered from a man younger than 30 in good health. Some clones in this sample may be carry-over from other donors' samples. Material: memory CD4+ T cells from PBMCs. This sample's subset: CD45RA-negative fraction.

The CDR3 region has the DNA TGCGCCAGCAGCTTGGACCCTAGCGGGAGGGCCTCCTACGAGCAGTACTTC. Translation gives CASSLDPSGRASYEQYF. The rearrangement links TRBV5-1 to TRBJ2-7, with 12 nucleotides matching TRBD2. Germline CDR1 and CDR2: SGHRS and YFSETQ. V trimming: 0 bases; J trimming: 0 bases; junction bases outside the gene matches: 4. CDR3 length: 17 amino acids. The complete variable domain, with remaining parts taken from reference TRBV5-1 and TRBJ2-7, reads KAGVTQTPRYLIKTRGQQVTLSCSPISGHRSVSWYQQTPGQGLQFLFEYFSETQRNKGNFPGRFSGRQFSNSRSEMNVSTLELGDSALYLCASSLDPSGRASYEQYFGPGTRLTVT.